The T cell receptor beta chain under discussion was sequenced for a study of blood T cell repertoires in COVID-19. About the research overall: Sites across the United States, Italy and Spain contributed samples from acute and convalescent COVID-19.

Germline-derived CDR1 and CDR2 are SGHTS and YDEGEE. Trimming shortened V by 1 base and J by 1 base, and 7 bases separated the two germline ends. This CDR3 has 14 amino acids. Authors' methods: By means of reference gene primer amplification, nucleated cell counts were estimated. Some clones are missing from TCRdb's copy, which holds only in-frame ones; the method was immunoSEQ multiplex PCR. The DNA was the basis for D and trimming; V, J and clone size are from that table. The sample lists over 25,000 clones; about 90% were seen once. J is TRBJ2-3 and V is TRBV5-8, with D unclear. The sample comprised peripheral blood. This TCR was sampled from a man between 65 and 85 years old with active or convalescent COVID-19. The CDR3 loop reads CASSLRLGTDTQYF. CDR3 nucleotide sequence: TGTGCCAGCAGCTTGCGTCTAGGCACAGATACGCAGTATTTT.